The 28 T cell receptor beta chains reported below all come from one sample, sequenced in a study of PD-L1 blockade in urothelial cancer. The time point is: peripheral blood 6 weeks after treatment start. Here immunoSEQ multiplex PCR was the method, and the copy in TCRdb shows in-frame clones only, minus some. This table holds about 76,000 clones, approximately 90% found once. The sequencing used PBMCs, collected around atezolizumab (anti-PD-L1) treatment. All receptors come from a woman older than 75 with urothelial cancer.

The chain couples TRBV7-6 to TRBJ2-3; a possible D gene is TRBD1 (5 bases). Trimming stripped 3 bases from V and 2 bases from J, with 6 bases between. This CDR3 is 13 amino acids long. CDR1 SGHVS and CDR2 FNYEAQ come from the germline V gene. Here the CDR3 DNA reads TGTGCCAGCAGCTTGGGGCACACAGATACGCAGTATTTT. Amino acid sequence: CASSLGHTDTQYF.

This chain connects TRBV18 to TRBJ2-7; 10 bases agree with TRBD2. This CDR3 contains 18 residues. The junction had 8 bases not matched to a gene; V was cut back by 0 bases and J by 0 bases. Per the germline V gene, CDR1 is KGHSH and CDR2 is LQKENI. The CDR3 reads CASSPPRTSGPNSYEQYF. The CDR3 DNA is TGTGCCAGCTCACCACCTCGGACTAGCGGTCCAAACTCCTACGAGCAGTACTTC.

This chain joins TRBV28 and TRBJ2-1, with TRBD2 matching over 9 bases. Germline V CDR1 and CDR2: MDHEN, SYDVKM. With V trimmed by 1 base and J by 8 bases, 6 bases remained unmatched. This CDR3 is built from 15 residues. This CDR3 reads CASSLSGRGRDEQFF. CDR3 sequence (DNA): TGTGCCAGCAGTTTATCCGGTCGCGGGAGGGATGAGCAGTTCTTC.

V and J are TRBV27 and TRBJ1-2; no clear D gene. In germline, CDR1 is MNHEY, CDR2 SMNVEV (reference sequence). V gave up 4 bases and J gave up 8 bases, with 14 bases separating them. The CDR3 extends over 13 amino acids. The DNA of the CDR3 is TGTGCCAGCAGTTCCGGGATGAGTTTCGGCTACACCTTC. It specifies CASSSGMSFGYTF.

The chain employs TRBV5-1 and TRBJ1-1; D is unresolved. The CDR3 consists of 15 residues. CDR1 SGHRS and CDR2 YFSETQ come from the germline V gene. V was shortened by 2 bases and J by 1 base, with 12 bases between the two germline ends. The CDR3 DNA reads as TGCGCCAGCAGCTTCGGTCCCGAACGGAACACTGAAGCTTTCTTT. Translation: CASSFGPERNTEAFF.

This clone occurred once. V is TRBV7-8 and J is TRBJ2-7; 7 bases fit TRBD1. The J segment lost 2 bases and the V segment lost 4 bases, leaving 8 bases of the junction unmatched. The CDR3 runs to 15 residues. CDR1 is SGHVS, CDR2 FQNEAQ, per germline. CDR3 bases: TGTGCCAGCAGCTCCACGCAGGGGGTCCCCTACGAGCAGTACTTC. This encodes CASSSTQGVPYEQYF.

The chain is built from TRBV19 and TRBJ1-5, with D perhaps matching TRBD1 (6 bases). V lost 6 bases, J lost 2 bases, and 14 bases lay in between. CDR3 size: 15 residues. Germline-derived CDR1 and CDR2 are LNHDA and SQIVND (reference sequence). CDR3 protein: CASREQGAGNQPQHF. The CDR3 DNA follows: TGTGCCAGTAGGGAACAGGGTGCGGGCAATCAGCCCCAGCATTTT.

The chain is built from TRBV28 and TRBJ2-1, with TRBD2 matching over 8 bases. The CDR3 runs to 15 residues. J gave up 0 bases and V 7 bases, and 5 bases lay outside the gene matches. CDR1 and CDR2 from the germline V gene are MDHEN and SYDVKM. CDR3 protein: CASTGGGSSYNEQFF. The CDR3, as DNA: TGTGCCAGCACGGGAGGGGGGAGCTCCTACAATGAGCAGTTCTTC.

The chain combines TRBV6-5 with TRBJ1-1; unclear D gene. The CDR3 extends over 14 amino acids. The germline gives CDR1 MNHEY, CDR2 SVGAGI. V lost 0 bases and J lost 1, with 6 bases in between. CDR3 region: CASSYSGENTEAFF. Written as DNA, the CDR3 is TGTGCCAGCAGTTACTCGGGAGAGAACACTGAAGCTTTCTTT.

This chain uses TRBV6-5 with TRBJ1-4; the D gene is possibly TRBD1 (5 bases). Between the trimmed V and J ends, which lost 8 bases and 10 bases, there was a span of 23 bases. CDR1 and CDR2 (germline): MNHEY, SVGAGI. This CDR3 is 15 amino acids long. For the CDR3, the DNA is TGTGCCAGCGAAACTGCCGGAGAACCTACAGGAAAACTGTTTTTT. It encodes CASETAGEPTGKLFF.

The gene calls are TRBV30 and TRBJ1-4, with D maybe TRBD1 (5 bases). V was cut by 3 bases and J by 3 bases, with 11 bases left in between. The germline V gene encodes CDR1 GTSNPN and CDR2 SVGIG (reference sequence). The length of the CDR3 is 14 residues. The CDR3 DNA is TGTGCCTGGAGCTCCGGGACTCCTAATGAAAAACTGTTTTTT. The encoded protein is CAWSSGTPNEKLFF.

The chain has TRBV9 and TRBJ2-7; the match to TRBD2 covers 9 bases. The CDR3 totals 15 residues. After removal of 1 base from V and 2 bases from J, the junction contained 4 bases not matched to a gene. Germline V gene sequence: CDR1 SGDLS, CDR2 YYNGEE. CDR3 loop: CASSVNAGGTYEQYF. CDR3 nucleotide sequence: TGTGCCAGCAGCGTAAATGCGGGGGGGACCTACGAGCAGTACTTC.

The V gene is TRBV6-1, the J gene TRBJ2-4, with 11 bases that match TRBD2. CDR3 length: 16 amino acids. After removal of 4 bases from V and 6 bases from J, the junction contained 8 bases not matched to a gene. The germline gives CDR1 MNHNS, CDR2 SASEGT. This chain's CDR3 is CASSASGRIEGNIQYF. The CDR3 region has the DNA TGTGCCAGCAGTGCTAGCGGGAGGATCGAGGGAAACATTCAGTACTTC.

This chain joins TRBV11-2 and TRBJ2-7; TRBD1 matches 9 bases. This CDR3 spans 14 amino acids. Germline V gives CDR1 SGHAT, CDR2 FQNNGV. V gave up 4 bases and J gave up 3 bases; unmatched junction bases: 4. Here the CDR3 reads CASSYPGQGYEQYF. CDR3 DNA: TGTGCCAGCAGCTACCCGGGACAGGGCTACGAGCAGTACTTC.

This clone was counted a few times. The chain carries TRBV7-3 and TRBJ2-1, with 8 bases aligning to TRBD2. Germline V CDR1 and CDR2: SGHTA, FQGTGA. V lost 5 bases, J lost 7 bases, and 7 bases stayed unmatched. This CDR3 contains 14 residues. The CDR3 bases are TGTGCCAGCAGCCTAGGCCCTAGCGGGAATGAGCAGTTCTTC. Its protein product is CASSLGPSGNEQFF. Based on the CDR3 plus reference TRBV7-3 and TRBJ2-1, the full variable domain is GAGVSQTPSNKVTEKGKYVELRCDPISGHTALYWYRQSLGQGPEFLIYFQGTGAADDSGLPNDRFFAVRPEGSVSTLKIQRTERGDSAVYLCASSLGPSGNEQFFGPGTRLTVL.

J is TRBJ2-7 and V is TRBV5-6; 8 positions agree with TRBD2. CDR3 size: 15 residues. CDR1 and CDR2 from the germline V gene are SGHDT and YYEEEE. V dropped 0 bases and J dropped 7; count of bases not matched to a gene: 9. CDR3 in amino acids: CASSLEAGVSWEQYF. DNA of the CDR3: TGTGCCAGCAGCTTGGAAGCGGGAGTATCGTGGGAGCAGTACTTC.

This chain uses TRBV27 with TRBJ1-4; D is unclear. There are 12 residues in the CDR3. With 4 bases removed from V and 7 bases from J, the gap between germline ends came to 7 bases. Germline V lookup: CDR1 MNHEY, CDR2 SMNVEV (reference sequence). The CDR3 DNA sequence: TGTGCCAGCAGTTCCCCTCCTGAAAAACTGTTTTTT. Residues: CASSSPPEKLFF. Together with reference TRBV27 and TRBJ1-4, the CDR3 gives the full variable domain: EAQVTQNPRYLITVTGKKLTVTCSQNMNHEYMSWYRQDPGLGLRQIYYSMNVEVTDKGDVPEGYKVSRKEKRNFPLILESPSPNQTSLYFCASSSPPEKLFFGSGTQLSVL.

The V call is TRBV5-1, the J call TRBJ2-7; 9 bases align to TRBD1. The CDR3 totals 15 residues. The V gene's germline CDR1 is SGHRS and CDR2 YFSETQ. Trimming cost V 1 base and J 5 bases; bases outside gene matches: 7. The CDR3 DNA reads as TGCGCCAGCAGCTTGTCCGGGACAGGGAGAAACGAGCAGTACTTC. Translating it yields CASSLSGTGRNEQYF.

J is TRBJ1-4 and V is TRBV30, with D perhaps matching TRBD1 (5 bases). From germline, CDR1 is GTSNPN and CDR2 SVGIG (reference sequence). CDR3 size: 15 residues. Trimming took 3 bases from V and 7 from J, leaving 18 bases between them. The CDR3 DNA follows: TGTGCCTGGAGCGTATCGGGGGGGAAGGGTGAAAAACTGTTTTTT. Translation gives CAWSVSGGKGEKLFF.

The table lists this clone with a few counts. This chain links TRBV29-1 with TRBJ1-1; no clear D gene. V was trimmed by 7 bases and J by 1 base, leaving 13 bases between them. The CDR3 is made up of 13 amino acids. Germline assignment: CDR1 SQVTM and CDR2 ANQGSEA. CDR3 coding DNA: TGCAGCGCCTACCGGGAGAGGAACACTGAAGCTTTCTTT. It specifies CSAYRERNTEAFF.

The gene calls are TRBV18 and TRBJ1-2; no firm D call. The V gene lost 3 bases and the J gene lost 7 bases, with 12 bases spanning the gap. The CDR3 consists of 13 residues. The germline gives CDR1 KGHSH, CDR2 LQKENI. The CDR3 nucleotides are TGTGCCAGCTCACCCGGAGGGATAGCTGGCTACACCTTC. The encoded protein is CASSPGGIAGYTF. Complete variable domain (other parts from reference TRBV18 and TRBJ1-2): NAGVMQNPRHLVRRRGQEARLRCSPMKGHSHVYWYRQLPEEGLKFMVYLQKENIIDESGMPKERFSAEFPKEGPSILRIQQVVRGDSAAYFCASSPGGIAGYTFGSGTRLTVV.

The DNA for the CDR3 is TGTGCCAGCAGAGGACAGGGGAGGTACGAGCAGTACTTC. This translates into CASRGQGRYEQYF. This chain connects TRBV28 to TRBJ2-7; 9 bases are a match to TRBD1. There are 13 residues in the CDR3. Per the germline V gene, CDR1 is MDHEN and CDR2 is SYDVKM. Unmatched junction bases numbered 4, after V lost 6 bases and J lost 4 bases. Variable domain in full (rest from reference TRBV28 and TRBJ2-7): DVKVTQSSRYLVKRTGEKVFLECVQDMDHENMFWYRQDPGLGLRLIYFSYDVKMKEKGDIPEGYSVSREKKERFSLILESASTNQTSMYLCASRGQGRYEQYFGPGTRLTVT.

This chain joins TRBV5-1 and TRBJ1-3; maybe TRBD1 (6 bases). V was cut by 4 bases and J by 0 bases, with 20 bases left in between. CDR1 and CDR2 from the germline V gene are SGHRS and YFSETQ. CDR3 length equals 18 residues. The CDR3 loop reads CASSPGHQLTSSGNTIYF. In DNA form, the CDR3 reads TGCGCCAGCAGCCCGGGACATCAACTAACCAGCTCTGGAAACACCATATATTTT.

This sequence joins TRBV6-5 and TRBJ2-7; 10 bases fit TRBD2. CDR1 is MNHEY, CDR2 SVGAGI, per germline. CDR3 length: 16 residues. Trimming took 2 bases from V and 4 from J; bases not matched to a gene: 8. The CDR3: CASSYIGASGSYEQYF. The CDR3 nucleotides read TGTGCCAGCAGTTACATTGGGGCTAGCGGGAGTTACGAGCAGTACTTC.

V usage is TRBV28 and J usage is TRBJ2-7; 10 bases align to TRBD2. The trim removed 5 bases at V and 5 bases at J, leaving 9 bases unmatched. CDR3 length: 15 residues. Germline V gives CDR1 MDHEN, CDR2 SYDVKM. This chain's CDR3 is CASSRSSGSRNEQYF. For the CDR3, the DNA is TGTGCCAGCAGTCGATCTAGCGGGAGTCGTAACGAGCAGTACTTC.

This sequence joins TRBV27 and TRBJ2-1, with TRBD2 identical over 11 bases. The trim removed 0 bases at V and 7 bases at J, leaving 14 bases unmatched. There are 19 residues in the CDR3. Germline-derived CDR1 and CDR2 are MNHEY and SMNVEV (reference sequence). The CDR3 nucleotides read TGTGCCAGCAGTTTATCGTTACTAGCGGGAGTTGTAGTGTTGAATGAGCAGTTCTTC. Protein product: CASSLSLLAGVVVLNEQFF.

The CDR3 region has the DNA TGTGCCTGGAGTGTCGGCGGGGGATTAAATGAGCAGTTCTTC. Protein sequence: CAWSVGGGLNEQFF. The V and J genes are TRBV30 and TRBJ2-1; 7 bases match TRBD2. Germline V gene sequence: CDR1 GTSNPN, CDR2 SVGIG (reference sequence). The CDR3 is 14 residues long. V shed 0 bases, J shed 7 bases, and the junction held 6 bases outside the gene matches.

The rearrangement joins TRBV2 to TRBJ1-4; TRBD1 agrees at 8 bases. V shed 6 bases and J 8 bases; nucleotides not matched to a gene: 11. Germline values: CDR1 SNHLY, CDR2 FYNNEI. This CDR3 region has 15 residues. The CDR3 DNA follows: TGTGCCAGCAGCGTAGGACAGGGACGGGGGGAAAAACTGTTTTTT. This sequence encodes CASSVGQGRGEKLFF.